The 15 T cell receptor beta chains below come from one sample, sequenced in a study of patients and donors after allogeneic stem cell transplantation. MiXCR was run by TCRdb on the RT-PCR reads, yielding one entry per CDR3 protein. In the table there are 4,000 to 5,000 distinct CDR3 sequences, approximately 24% of which are singletons. The sample was blood, either unsorted or a sorted T cell fraction (not recorded which). The receptors originated from a human donor who was either an allogeneic HSCT recipient or a stem cell or donor lymphocyte infusion donor (not recorded which). It is not recorded whose cells these are; they may come from a transplant donor.

This clonotype came up a few times. The rearrangement joins TRBV30 to TRBJ2-1; 8 bases fit TRBD2. Germline CDR1 and CDR2: GTSNPN and SVGIG (reference sequence). The CDR3 loop spans 13 amino acids. DNA of the CDR3: TGTTCCTTTGGTCGGGAGGGAAGGAATGAGCAGTTCTTC. It encodes CSFGREGRNEQFF.

This chain connects TRBV7-2 to TRBJ1-2, with 10 bases fitting TRBD1. V lost 1 base and J lost 4; bases outside the gene matches: 3. The V gene's germline CDR1 is SGHTA and CDR2 FQGNSA. The CDR3 length is 15 residues. The CDR3, as DNA: TGTGCCAGCAGCTTAGGACGGACAGGGGGCTATGGCTACACCTTC. Protein sequence: CASSLGRTGGYGYTF.

This clonotype is deemed medium-sized. The chain has TRBV5-4 and TRBJ1-1; D is perhaps TRBD1 (5 bases). This CDR3 region has 13 residues. Germline lookup yields CDR1 SGHNT and CDR2 YYREEE (reference sequence). V was pared by 4 bases and J by 4 bases, with 11 bases between. The CDR3 loop is CASSPGLGTEAFF. As DNA, the CDR3 is TGTGCCAGCAGCCCGGGACTGGGCACTGAAGCTTTCTTT.

The chain uses TRBV7-6 and TRBJ1-1; possibly TRBD1 for D (6 bases). Germline CDR1 reads SGHVS; CDR2 reads FNYEAQ. The V end was cut by 2 bases, the J end by 7 bases, with 14 bases between. The CDR3 has 14 residues. The CDR3 region is CASSLNTGLNEAFF. For the CDR3, the DNA is TGTGCCAGCAGCTTAAATACAGGGTTAAATGAAGCTTTCTTT.

This clonotype was detected only a few times. The J gene is TRBJ2-2, the V gene TRBV11-2; the D is unclear. The germline V and J ends were trimmed by 5 bases and 0 bases, with 7 bases remaining between them. This CDR3 comprises 14 residues. CDR1 and CDR2 from the germline V gene are SGHAT and FQNNGV. CDR3 in amino acids: CASSARANTGELFF. CDR3 nucleotides: TGTGCCAGCAGCGCAAGAGCGAACACCGGGGAGCTGTTTTTT.

The chain recombines TRBV7-8 with TRBJ2-2; D remains ambiguous. This CDR3 is 16 amino acids long. Deletions cut 2 bases from V and 1 base from J, with 11 bases between. Germline loops: CDR1 SGHVS, CDR2 FQNEAQ. The CDR3 loop reads CASSLSESGNTGELFF. CDR3 bases: TGTGCCAGCAGCTTATCTGAGTCAGGGAACACCGGGGAGCTGTTTTTT.

The rearrangement uses TRBV3-1 and TRBJ2-7; 7 positions agree with TRBD2. The germline CDR1 and CDR2 sequences are LGHDT and YNNKEL (reference sequence). Trimming removed 5 bases from V and 1 base from J; junction bases left unmatched: 5. The CDR3 length is 14 residues. CDR3 DNA sequence: TGTGCCAGCAGCTGCCCTAGCGGATCCTACGAGCAGTACTTC. Amino acid sequence: CASSCPSGSYEQYF.

Judged by abundance, this clonotype is medium-sized. The V and J genes are TRBV10-3 and TRBJ2-3; 7 nucleotides agree with TRBD2. CDR1 and CDR2 from the germline V gene are ENHRY and SYGVKD. V dropped 10 bases and J dropped 1; count of bases not matched to a gene: 8. The CDR3 is made up of 14 amino acids. The CDR3 DNA is TGTGCCAGGTGGAGCGGGGTACGCACAGATACGCAGTATTTT. Its translation: CARWSGVRTDTQYF.

This clonotype counts as medium-sized (0.01 to 0.1%). The V and J genes are TRBV21-1 and TRBJ2-5. TRBV21-1 constitutes a pseudogene. The CDR3 contains 11 residues. CDR3 loop: CASRGQETQYF. DNA for the CDR3: TGTGCCAGCAGAGGGCAAGAGACCCAGTACTTC.

The chain is built from TRBV5-6 and TRBJ2-7; the D is unclear. This CDR3 is built from 12 residues. V lost 0 bases, J lost 6 bases, and 7 bases lay in between. Germline loops: CDR1 SGHDT, CDR2 YYEEEE. The CDR3 is CASSLAAREQYF. The DNA of the CDR3 is TGTGCCAGCAGCTTGGCAGCTCGCGAGCAGTACTTC.

The rearrangement uses TRBV21-1 and TRBJ1-6; no DNA check was done on the table's D call, TRBD1. TRBV21-1 is recorded as a pseudogene. There are 14 residues in the CDR3. CDR3 in amino acids: CASSPTGSNSPLHF. CDR3 bases: TGTGCCAGCAGCCCGACAGGGTCTAATTCACCCCTCCACTTT.

J is TRBJ2-7 and V is TRBV2; D may be TRBD2 (5 bases). V was trimmed by 2 bases and J by 3 bases, leaving 8 bases between them. The CDR3 has 13 residues. Per germline, CDR1 SNHLY and CDR2 FYNNEI. The CDR3 bases are TGTGCCAGCAGTGAAAATCGGGACTACGAGCAGTACTTC. Protein sequence: CASSENRDYEQYF.

On this clonotype itself: A read error may produce the germline difference seen at one junction end. The chain recombines TRBV24-1 with TRBJ2-2; D might be TRBD2 (5 bases). Germline CDR1 is KGHDR and CDR2 is SFDVKD. The CDR3 sequence is 12 residues long. DNA of the CDR3: TGTGCCACCAGTGGGAACACCGGGGAGCTGTATTTT. It translates to CATSGNTGELYF.

The J gene is TRBJ1-4, the V gene TRBV6-5; D is undetermined. Germline CDR1 MNHEY, CDR2 SVGAGI. The CDR3 has 13 amino acids. The ends were cut back, 6 bases at V and 6 bases at J, with 11 bases in the middle. CDR3 residues: CASSSIGYEKLFF. CDR3 nucleotide sequence: TGTGCCAGCAGCTCGATAGGTTATGAAAAACTGTTTTTT.

This clonotype appeared a few times. The V call is TRBV4-1, the J call TRBJ1-2; no clear D gene. The CDR3 extends over 15 amino acids. Germline V gene data show CDR1 as MGHRA and CDR2 as YSYEKL. V lost 2 bases, J lost 9 bases, and 19 bases lay in between. The DNA for the CDR3 is TGCGCCAGCAGCCAACCGAGGGTGGCACTCTTCCGCTACACCTTC. Its protein is CASSQPRVALFRYTF.